The clone carrying this TCR beta chain was seen ten or more times. This sample stems from a study of CD8+CD57+ T cells in acquired aplastic anemia. Looking at the study overall: Average CD4+ read depth in healthy donors was some 11 million reads.

The V and J ends lost 4 bases and 7 bases respectively, with 17 bases between them. Looked up from germline, CDR1 is LNHDA and CDR2 is SQIVND (reference sequence). This CDR3 contains 16 residues. The use of genomic DNA as template underpinned the TCR beta VDJ and CDR3 profiling. One entry per CDR3 protein, called by TCRdb with MiXCR from the reads. The sample holds some 120,000 distinct CDR3 sequences, around 46% seen once. The chain links TRBV19 to TRBJ1-6; D may be TRBD1 (5 bases). Sequenced: sorted CD4+, CD8+, or CD8+CD57+ T cells (not recorded which) from PBMCs. The clonotype was recovered from a human donor in good health, serving as a control. The CDR3 here is CASSTPGTSRNSPLHF. In DNA form, the CDR3 reads TGTGCCAGTAGTACCCCAGGGACCTCTAGGAATTCACCCCTCCACTTT.